A selection of T cell receptor beta chains follows, all from one sample in a study of immune reconstitution after stem cell transplant in scleroderma. TCRdb reanalysed the RT-PCR reads using MiXCR and keeps one entry per CDR3 protein. The table lists approximately 5,000 distinct CDR3 sequences, 8.5% of them singletons. Sample collection was performed before or after autologous hematopoietic stem cell transplantation (not recorded which). These receptors were taken from a male donor with systemic sclerosis. CDR3s include the opening cysteine and the closing phenylalanine or tryptophan. Each record gives: J gene, D gene, V gene, clone size, CDR3 DNA, CDR3 protein. D genes are given only for firm matches. Expanded clones get a size class; other rows say once, few or many, or leave the size out.

j_gene: TRBJ1-1
d_gene: NA
v_gene: TRBV19
abundance: NA
CDR3nt: TGTGCCAGTAGTCCCGAACAGGGTAGCACTGAAGCTTTCTTT
CDR3aa: CASSPEQGSTEAFF

j_gene: TRBJ1-2
d_gene: TRBD1
v_gene: TRBV18
abundance: few
CDR3nt: TGTGCCAGCTCACCGAAGGACAGGGTGGGGTATGGCTACACCTTC
CDR3aa: CASSPKDRVGYGYTF

j_gene: TRBJ2-3
d_gene: NA
v_gene: TRBV4-3
abundance: NA
CDR3nt: TGCGCCAGCAGCGCCCATCTACAGGGAAAGGGGGTCACAGATACGCAGTATTTT
CDR3aa: CASSAHLQGKGVTDTQYF

j_gene: TRBJ2-2
d_gene: TRBD1
v_gene: TRBV7-7
abundance: few
CDR3nt: TGTGCCTGCGGGACAGGGGAAGCCGGGGAGCTGTTTTTT
CDR3aa: CACGTGEAGELFF

j_gene: TRBJ2-7
d_gene: NA
v_gene: TRBV27
abundance: NA
CDR3nt: TGTGCCAGCAGTTTAGTCCCAGTTGATTTCTACGAGCAGTACTTC
CDR3aa: CASSLVPVDFYEQYF

j_gene: TRBJ1-1
d_gene: NA
v_gene: TRBV6-5
abundance: few
CDR3nt: TGTGCCAGCAGCGAACCGACAGGACGTTTAGGGAACACTGAAGCTTTCTTT
CDR3aa: CASSEPTGRLGNTEAFF

j_gene: TRBJ2-7
d_gene: NA
v_gene: TRBV6-1
abundance: NA
CDR3nt: TGTGCCGGCCGTACAGACTTTACTACCTACGAGCAGTACTTC
CDR3aa: CAGRTDFTTYEQYF

j_gene: TRBJ2-1
d_gene: TRBD1
v_gene: TRBV5-1
abundance: NA
CDR3nt: TGCGCCACCCAAATTCAGGGGGCCAGCTACAATGAGCAGTTCTTC
CDR3aa: CATQIQGASYNEQFF

j_gene: TRBJ2-6
d_gene: NA
v_gene: TRBV7-9
abundance: medium-sized
CDR3nt: TGTGCCAGCAGCCAAAGTTGGGGTGTGTCTGGGGCCAACGTCCTGACTTTC
CDR3aa: CASSQSWGVSGANVLTF

j_gene: TRBJ2-2
d_gene: NA
v_gene: TRBV7-8
abundance: few
CDR3nt: TGTGCCAGCAGCTTAGAATTCGCTGAGCGTCATACCGGGGAGCTGTTTTTT
CDR3aa: CASSLEFAERHTGELFF

j_gene: TRBJ2-1
d_gene: NA
v_gene: TRBV29-1
abundance: NA
CDR3nt: TGCAGCCCCGAAGAAGGGGGGGAGCAGTTCTTC
CDR3aa: CSPEEGGEQFF

j_gene: TRBJ2-1
d_gene: NA
v_gene: TRBV6-2/TRBV6-3
abundance: few
CDR3nt: TGTGCCAGCACCACACGGGAGTGGGGTGAGCAGTTCTTC
CDR3aa: CASTTREWGEQFF

j_gene: TRBJ1-2
d_gene: NA
v_gene: TRBV6-2/TRBV6-3
abundance: medium-sized
CDR3nt: TGTGCCAGCCTCCCCGCAGGGGACGATGGCTACACCTTC
CDR3aa: CASLPAGDDGYTF

j_gene: TRBJ1-1
d_gene: NA
v_gene: TRBV7-3
abundance: NA
CDR3nt: TGTGCCAGCAGCTTAGGGCCGGGAACGAACACTGAAGCTTTCTTT
CDR3aa: CASSLGPGTNTEAFF

j_gene: TRBJ1-5
d_gene: NA
v_gene: TRBV27
abundance: NA
CDR3nt: TGTGCCAGCAGTTTATCGGCAGGGGAGTTTAATCAGCCCCAGCATTTT
CDR3aa: CASSLSAGEFNQPQHF

j_gene: TRBJ2-5
d_gene: NA
v_gene: TRBV5-1
abundance: NA
CDR3nt: TGCGCCAGCAGCTTTGAAACAGCGGAGACCCAGTACTTC
CDR3aa: CASSFETAETQYF

j_gene: TRBJ2-1
d_gene: TRBD2
v_gene: TRBV5-5
abundance: NA
CDR3nt: TGTGCCAGCAGCTTGTCGGCGGGGGTCTCCTACAATGAGCAGTTCTTC
CDR3aa: CASSLSAGVSYNEQFF

j_gene: TRBJ2-7
d_gene: NA
v_gene: TRBV20-1
abundance: few
CDR3nt: TGCAGTGCTACCCTTCAACTGGGACCCTTGGAGCAGTACTTC
CDR3aa: CSATLQLGPLEQYF

j_gene: TRBJ1-5
d_gene: NA
v_gene: TRBV3-1
abundance: medium-sized
CDR3nt: TGTGCCAGCAGCCGAACAGGGCTCAATCAGCCCCAGCATTTT
CDR3aa: CASSRTGLNQPQHF

j_gene: TRBJ1-1
d_gene: NA
v_gene: TRBV6-1
abundance: large
CDR3nt: TGTGCCAGCAGTAAGTCATTGGGGGCGCAGTGGCAAGCTTTCTTT
CDR3aa: CASSKSLGAQWQAFF

j_gene: TRBJ2-2
d_gene: TRBD1
v_gene: TRBV28
abundance: medium-sized
CDR3nt: TGTGCCAGCGGTCCCGGGACAGGCCTTTCCGGGGAGCTGTTTTTT
CDR3aa: CASGPGTGLSGELFF

j_gene: TRBJ1-1
d_gene: NA
v_gene: TRBV19
abundance: NA
CDR3nt: TGTGCCAGTAGTCCGCAACGAGACACTGAAGCTTTCTTT
CDR3aa: CASSPQRDTEAFF

j_gene: TRBJ1-4
d_gene: NA
v_gene: TRBV6-1
abundance: NA
CDR3nt: TGTGCCAGCAGTGAAACCCCCGGGACGGGAGAAAAACTGTTTTTT
CDR3aa: CASSETPGTGEKLFF

j_gene: TRBJ1-1
d_gene: TRBD1
v_gene: TRBV12-3/TRBV12-4
abundance: few
CDR3nt: TGTGCCAGCAGAGAACCGGGACAGGGGCCTGAAGCTTTCTTT
CDR3aa: CASREPGQGPEAFF

j_gene: TRBJ2-5
d_gene: NA
v_gene: TRBV19
abundance: NA
CDR3nt: TGTGCCAGTAGTATAGAGTCCCGAGGGGAAGAGACCCAGTACTTC
CDR3aa: CASSIESRGEETQYF

j_gene: TRBJ1-2
d_gene: NA
v_gene: TRBV6-6
abundance: few
CDR3nt: TGTGCCAGCAGTTACGACGCACCCACCCTAGATGGCTACACCTTC
CDR3aa: CASSYDAPTLDGYTF

j_gene: TRBJ2-3
d_gene: NA
v_gene: TRBV7-8
abundance: medium-sized
CDR3nt: TGTGCCAGCAGCTTAGGGGGCGGAATAACTAGCACAGATACGCAGTATTTT
CDR3aa: CASSLGGGITSTDTQYF

j_gene: TRBJ1-4
d_gene: NA
v_gene: TRBV20-1
abundance: NA
CDR3nt: TGCAGTGCTAGAGGGGCGGAGTCAACTAATGAAAAACTGTTTTTT
CDR3aa: CSARGAESTNEKLFF

j_gene: TRBJ2-1
d_gene: NA
v_gene: TRBV6-4
abundance: NA
CDR3nt: TGTGCCAGCAGTGACTCGCCGCGGGGTCATGAGCAGTTCTTC
CDR3aa: CASSDSPRGHEQFF

j_gene: TRBJ2-2
d_gene: NA
v_gene: TRBV18
abundance: medium-sized
CDR3nt: TGTGCCAGCTCACCAAACACTTATACCTCCGGGGAGCTGTTTTTT
CDR3aa: CASSPNTYTSGELFF

j_gene: TRBJ1-5
d_gene: NA
v_gene: TRBV7-8
abundance: few
CDR3nt: TGTGCCAGCAGCTTTTGGCGGGAAAATCAGCCCCAGCATTTT
CDR3aa: CASSFWRENQPQHF

j_gene: TRBJ2-3
d_gene: TRBD2
v_gene: TRBV18
abundance: medium-sized
CDR3nt: TGTGCCAGCTCCCTTGGGACTAGCGGGAGTGGGACAGATACGCAGTATTTT
CDR3aa: CASSLGTSGSGTDTQYF

j_gene: TRBJ2-5
d_gene: NA
v_gene: TRBV10-2
abundance: few
CDR3nt: TGCGCCAGCAGTGAGCGTCAGGGCGAAGAGACCCAGTACTTC
CDR3aa: CASSERQGEETQYF

j_gene: TRBJ2-3
d_gene: TRBD2
v_gene: TRBV5-1
abundance: medium-sized
CDR3nt: TGCGCCAGCAGCTTGGCCTGGACTAGCGGGAGGACCGCAGATACGCAGTATTTT
CDR3aa: CASSLAWTSGRTADTQYF

j_gene: TRBJ2-7
d_gene: TRBD1
v_gene: TRBV6-5
abundance: NA
CDR3nt: TGTGCCAGCAGTTACTCGGGACAGGGAATAAACGAGCAGTACTTC
CDR3aa: CASSYSGQGINEQYF

j_gene: TRBJ2-5
d_gene: TRBD2
v_gene: TRBV6-5
abundance: NA
CDR3nt: TGTGCCAGCACTAGCGGGGGGGTAGAGACCCAGTACTTC
CDR3aa: CASTSGGVETQYF

j_gene: TRBJ1-1
d_gene: NA
v_gene: TRBV20-1
abundance: medium-sized
CDR3nt: TGCAGTGCCCCAGACGGGGTCACGGGGAACACTGAAGCTTTCTTT
CDR3aa: CSAPDGVTGNTEAFF

j_gene: TRBJ2-3
d_gene: NA
v_gene: TRBV7-3
abundance: NA
CDR3nt: TGTGCCAGCAGCCCCCGGGGTAGCGGCACAGATACGCAGTATTTT
CDR3aa: CASSPRGSGTDTQYF

j_gene: TRBJ1-2
d_gene: TRBD1
v_gene: TRBV12-3/TRBV12-4
abundance: NA
CDR3nt: TGTGCCAGCAGCAACAGGGGGATCGAGGATGGCTACACCTTC
CDR3aa: CASSNRGIEDGYTF

j_gene: TRBJ1-1
d_gene: NA
v_gene: TRBV20-1
abundance: NA
CDR3nt: TGCAGTGCAATACGCCGGGGCACTGAAGCTTTCTTT
CDR3aa: CSAIRRGTEAFF

j_gene: TRBJ2-3
d_gene: NA
v_gene: TRBV29-1
abundance: few
CDR3nt: TGCAGCGGCTCCTACCGGAGCACAGATACGCAGTATTTT
CDR3aa: CSGSYRSTDTQYF

j_gene: TRBJ2-5
d_gene: NA
v_gene: TRBV9
abundance: medium-sized
CDR3nt: TGTGCCAGCAGCGAAGCGGGTCAAGAGACCCAGTACTTC
CDR3aa: CASSEAGQETQYF

j_gene: TRBJ1-1
d_gene: NA
v_gene: TRBV2
abundance: medium-sized
CDR3nt: TGTGCCAGCAGTGAAGAAGGGTCCAGGAACACTGAAGCTTTCTTT
CDR3aa: CASSEEGSRNTEAFF

j_gene: TRBJ2-5
d_gene: TRBD2
v_gene: TRBV3-1
abundance: few
CDR3nt: TGTGCCAGCAGTCAACCCTCTAGCGGGGGACCCGAGGAGACCCAGTACTTC
CDR3aa: CASSQPSSGGPEETQYF

j_gene: TRBJ1-1
d_gene: NA
v_gene: TRBV3-1
abundance: few
CDR3nt: TGTGCCAGCAGCCCTGGGATTTTCGTAGGGAGCACTGAAGCTTTCTTT
CDR3aa: CASSPGIFVGSTEAFF

j_gene: TRBJ2-1
d_gene: TRBD2
v_gene: TRBV7-2
abundance: few
CDR3nt: TGTGCCAGCAGCCAGACTAGCGGGGGTAATGAGCAGTTCTTC
CDR3aa: CASSQTSGGNEQFF

j_gene: TRBJ1-6
d_gene: NA
v_gene: TRBV28
abundance: NA
CDR3nt: TGTGCCAGCAGTCCTGAGCCGCGGCTTGGGTCACCCCTCCACTTT
CDR3aa: CASSPEPRLGSPLHF

j_gene: TRBJ2-1
d_gene: NA
v_gene: TRBV20-1
abundance: few
CDR3nt: TGCAGTGCTCCCCCGGGGGCCACAGCCAGGGATGAGCAGTTCTTC
CDR3aa: CSAPPGATARDEQFF

j_gene: TRBJ2-1
d_gene: TRBD1
v_gene: TRBV7-7
abundance: NA
CDR3nt: TGTGCCAGCAGCTTAGGAGTAAGTGCCCAGGGGGCTTACAATGAGCAGTTCTTC
CDR3aa: CASSLGVSAQGAYNEQFF

j_gene: TRBJ1-1
d_gene: NA
v_gene: TRBV5-6
abundance: few
CDR3nt: TGTGCCAGCAGCTTGGGGCACCCGAACACTGAAGCTTTCTTT
CDR3aa: CASSLGHPNTEAFF

j_gene: TRBJ2-7
d_gene: NA
v_gene: TRBV29-1
abundance: few
CDR3nt: TGCAGCGTTTTTACCTACGAGCAGTACTTC
CDR3aa: CSVFTYEQYF

j_gene: TRBJ2-7
d_gene: NA
v_gene: TRBV28
abundance: medium-sized
CDR3nt: TGTGCCAGCAGTTTCCCAGGGGTAATCTACGAGCAGTACTTC
CDR3aa: CASSFPGVIYEQYF

j_gene: TRBJ2-5
d_gene: TRBD2
v_gene: TRBV5-1
abundance: NA
CDR3nt: TGCGCCAGCAGCTTGGCCGGGACTAGCGTCCCAGAGACCCAGTACTTC
CDR3aa: CASSLAGTSVPETQYF

j_gene: TRBJ1-1
d_gene: NA
v_gene: TRBV20-1
abundance: few
CDR3nt: TGCAGTGCTTCCACCCGGGGGGGCGTAGGATGGAACACTGAAGCTTTCTTT
CDR3aa: CSASTRGGVGWNTEAFF

j_gene: TRBJ2-7
d_gene: NA
v_gene: TRBV29-1
abundance: NA
CDR3nt: TGCAGCGTTGCCGGGACCCCTGGTGGCTCCTACGAGCAGTACTTC
CDR3aa: CSVAGTPGGSYEQYF

j_gene: TRBJ2-2
d_gene: TRBD2
v_gene: TRBV7-3
abundance: NA
CDR3nt: TGTGCCAGCAGCTTAAACCCCTCCGGACTAGCGGGAGTCACCGGGGAGCTGTTTTTT
CDR3aa: CASSLNPSGLAGVTGELFF

j_gene: TRBJ2-3
d_gene: TRBD2
v_gene: TRBV20-1
abundance: NA
CDR3nt: TGCAGTGCTAGAGATGTGCTAGCGGGGGCAGATACGCAGTATTTT
CDR3aa: CSARDVLAGADTQYF

j_gene: TRBJ2-5
d_gene: NA
v_gene: TRBV7-2
abundance: medium-sized
CDR3nt: TGTGCCAGCAGCTTGGGAAACCAAGAGACCCAGTACTTC
CDR3aa: CASSLGNQETQYF

j_gene: TRBJ2-5
d_gene: NA
v_gene: TRBV5-1
abundance: NA
CDR3nt: TGCGCCAGCAGCCCCGAACTTACCACCCCCCCAGAGACCCAGTACTTC
CDR3aa: CASSPELTTPPETQYF

j_gene: TRBJ1-3
d_gene: NA
v_gene: TRBV10-3
abundance: few
CDR3nt: TGTGCCATCAGTGGAAATCTGGGACAAGTCCTCTCTGGAAACACCATATATTTT
CDR3aa: CAISGNLGQVLSGNTIYF